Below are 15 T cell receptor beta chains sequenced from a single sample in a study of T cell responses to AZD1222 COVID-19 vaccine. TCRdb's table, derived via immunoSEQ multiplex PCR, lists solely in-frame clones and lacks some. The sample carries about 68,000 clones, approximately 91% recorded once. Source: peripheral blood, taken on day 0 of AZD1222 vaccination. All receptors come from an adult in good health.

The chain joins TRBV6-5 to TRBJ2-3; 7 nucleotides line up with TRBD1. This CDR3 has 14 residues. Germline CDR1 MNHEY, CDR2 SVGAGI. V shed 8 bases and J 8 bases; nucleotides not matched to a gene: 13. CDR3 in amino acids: CASRARGTRGTQYF. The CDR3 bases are TGTGCCAGCCGGGCCAGGGGGACCAGGGGTACGCAGTATTTT.

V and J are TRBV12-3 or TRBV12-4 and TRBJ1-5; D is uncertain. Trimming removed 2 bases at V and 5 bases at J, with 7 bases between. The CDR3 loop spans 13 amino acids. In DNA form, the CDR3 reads TGTGCCAGCAGTTTAATGCTGGATCAGCCCCAGCATTTT. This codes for CASSLMLDQPQHF.

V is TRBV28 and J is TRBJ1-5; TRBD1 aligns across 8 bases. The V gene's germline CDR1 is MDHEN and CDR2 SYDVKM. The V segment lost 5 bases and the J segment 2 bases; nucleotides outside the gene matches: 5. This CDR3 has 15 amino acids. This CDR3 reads CASSPGGLGNQPQHF. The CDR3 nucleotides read TGTGCCAGCAGTCCAGGGGGCTTGGGCAATCAGCCCCAGCATTTT.

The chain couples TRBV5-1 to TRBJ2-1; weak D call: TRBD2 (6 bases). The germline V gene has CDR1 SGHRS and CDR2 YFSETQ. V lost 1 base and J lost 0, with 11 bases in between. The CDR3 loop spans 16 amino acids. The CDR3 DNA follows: TGCGCCAGCAGCTTGACTAGCCAAAGCTCCTACAATGAGCAGTTCTTC. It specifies CASSLTSQSSYNEQFF.

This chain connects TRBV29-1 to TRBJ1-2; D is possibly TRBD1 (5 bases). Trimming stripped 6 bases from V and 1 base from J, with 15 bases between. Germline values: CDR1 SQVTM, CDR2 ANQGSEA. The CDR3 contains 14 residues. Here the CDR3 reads CSVRPGSFNYGYTF. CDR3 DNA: TGCAGCGTCCGACCAGGGAGTTTTAACTATGGCTACACCTTC. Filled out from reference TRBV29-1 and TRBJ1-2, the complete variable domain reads SAVISQKPSRDICQRGTSLTIQCQVDSQVTMMFWYRQQPGQSLTLIATANQGSEATYESGFVIDKFPISRPNLTFSTLTVSNMSPEDSSIYLCSVRPGSFNYGYTFGSGTRLTVV.

The CDR3 DNA follows: TGCAGCGTTGCCCCTAACAGGGTTGGCTACACCTTC. Protein sequence: CSVAPNRVGYTF. This sequence joins TRBV29-1 and TRBJ1-2; weak D call: TRBD1 (6 bases). V was cut by 4 bases and J by 7 bases, with 13 bases left in between. This CDR3 has 12 residues. Germline V gene sequence: CDR1 SQVTM, CDR2 ANQGSEA.

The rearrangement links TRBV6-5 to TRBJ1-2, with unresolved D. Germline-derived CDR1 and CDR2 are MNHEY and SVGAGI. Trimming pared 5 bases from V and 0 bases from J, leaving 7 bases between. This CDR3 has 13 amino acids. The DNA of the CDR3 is TGTGCCAGCAGTCGGGCTACTAACTATGGCTACACCTTC. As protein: CASSRATNYGYTF.

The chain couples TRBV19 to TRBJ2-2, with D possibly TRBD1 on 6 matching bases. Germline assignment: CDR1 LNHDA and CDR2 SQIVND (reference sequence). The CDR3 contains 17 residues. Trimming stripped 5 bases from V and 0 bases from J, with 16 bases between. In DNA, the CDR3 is TGTGCCAGTAGTGGCCTGAGTGGGGGCTCGAACACCGGGGAGCTGTTTTTT. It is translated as CASSGLSGGSNTGELFF.

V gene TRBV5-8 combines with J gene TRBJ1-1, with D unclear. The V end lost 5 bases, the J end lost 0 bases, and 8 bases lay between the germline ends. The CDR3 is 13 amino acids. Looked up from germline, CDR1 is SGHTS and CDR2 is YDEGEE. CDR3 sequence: CASRWTVNTEAFF. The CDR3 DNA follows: TGTGCCAGCAGGTGGACGGTGAACACTGAAGCTTTCTTT.

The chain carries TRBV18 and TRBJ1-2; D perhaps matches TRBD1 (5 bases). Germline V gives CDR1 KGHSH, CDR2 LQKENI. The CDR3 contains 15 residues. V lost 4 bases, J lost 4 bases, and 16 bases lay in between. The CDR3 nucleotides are TGTGCCAGCTCACAACCGGGACGGACCCTCTATGGCTACACCTTC. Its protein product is CASSQPGRTLYGYTF.

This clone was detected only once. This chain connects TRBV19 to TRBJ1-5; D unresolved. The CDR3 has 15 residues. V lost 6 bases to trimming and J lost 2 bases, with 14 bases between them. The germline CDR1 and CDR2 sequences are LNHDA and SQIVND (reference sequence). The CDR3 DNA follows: TGTGCCAGTAGATTCCCCTCCTTGCGCAATCAGCCCCAGCATTTT. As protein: CASRFPSLRNQPQHF.

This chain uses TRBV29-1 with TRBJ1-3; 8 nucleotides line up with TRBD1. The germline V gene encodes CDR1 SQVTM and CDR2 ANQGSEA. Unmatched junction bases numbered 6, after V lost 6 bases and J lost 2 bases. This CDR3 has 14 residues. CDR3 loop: CSVVDRATGNTIYF. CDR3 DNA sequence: TGCAGCGTAGTGGACAGGGCCACTGGAAACACCATATATTTT.

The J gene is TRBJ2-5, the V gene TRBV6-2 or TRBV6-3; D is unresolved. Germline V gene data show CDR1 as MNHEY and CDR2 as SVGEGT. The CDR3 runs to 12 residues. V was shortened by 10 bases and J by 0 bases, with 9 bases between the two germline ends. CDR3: CATTPNQETQYF. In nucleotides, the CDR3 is TGTGCCACCACCCCAAACCAAGAGACCCAGTACTTC.

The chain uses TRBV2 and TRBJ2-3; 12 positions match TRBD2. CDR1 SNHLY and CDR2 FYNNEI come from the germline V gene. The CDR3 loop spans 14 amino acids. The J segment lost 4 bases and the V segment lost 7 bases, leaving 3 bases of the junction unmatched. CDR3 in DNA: TGTGCCAGCAAGGGACTAGCGGGCGCAGATACGCAGTATTTT. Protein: CASKGLAGADTQYF.

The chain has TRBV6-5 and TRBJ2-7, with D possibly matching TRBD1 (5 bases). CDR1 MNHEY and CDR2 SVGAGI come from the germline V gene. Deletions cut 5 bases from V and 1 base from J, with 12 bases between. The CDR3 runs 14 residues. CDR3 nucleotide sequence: TGTGCCAGCAGTCGCCTGACAGCTTCCTACGAGCAGTACTTC. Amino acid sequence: CASSRLTASYEQYF.